A single sample gave rise to the 20 T cell receptor beta chains below, sequenced in a study of T cells in Graves' hyperthyroidism and ophthalmopathy. RNA transcripts served as the template for amplifying TCR beta CDR3 regions. Initially, a first-round RT-PCR of the TCR CDR3 employed the HTBI primer set. TCRdb called the multiplex PCR reads again in MiXCR, with one record for every CDR3 protein. Among hundreds of thousands of distinct CDR3 sequences, approximately 14% were seen once, and the ten largest hold 11% to 15%. The specimen was blood. These receptors were taken from a woman between 40 and 50 years old with Graves' hyperthyroidism.

This clonotype showed up just a few times. V usage is TRBV27 and J usage is TRBJ1-6; D is ambiguous. This CDR3 contains 19 residues. The V gene lost 3 bases and the J gene lost 0 bases, with 18 bases spanning the gap. CDR1 is MNHEY, CDR2 SMNVEV, per germline (reference sequence). CDR3 loop: CASSFNSPGKGSYNSPLHF. CDR3 coding DNA: TGTGCCAGCAGTTTTAACTCACCGGGGAAAGGCTCCTATAATTCACCCCTCCACTTT.

This clonotype was recorded at least ten times. The chain links TRBV28 to TRBJ1-5; possible D gene TRBD1, 5 bases. This CDR3 has 14 residues. V lost 6 bases to trimming and J lost 6 bases, with 15 bases between them. The germline V gene encodes CDR1 MDHEN and CDR2 SYDVKM. For the CDR3, the DNA is TGTGCCAGCAGCCAAGCCCCTGGGGGTCAGCCCCAGCATTTT. Translation: CASSQAPGGQPQHF.

In this sample, this clonotype turned up many times. The chain joins TRBV11-3 to TRBJ2-7, with 13 bases aligning to TRBD2. The CDR3 totals 17 residues. Germline assignment: CDR1 SGHNT and CDR2 YENEEA. With V trimmed by 1 base and J by 3 bases, 6 bases remained unmatched. The CDR3 DNA follows: TGTGCCAGCAGCTTAGGGCAGACTAGCGGGAGGAACTACGAGCAGTACTTC. It is translated as CASSLGQTSGRNYEQYF.

This clonotype was counted a few times. The V call is TRBV7-9, the J call TRBJ2-2, with D tentatively TRBD2 (6 bases). CDR3 size: 15 residues. Trimming took off 5 bases at V and 6 bases at J, with 16 bases between the two ends. Per germline, CDR1 SEHNR and CDR2 FQNEAQ (reference sequence). CDR3 sequence: CASSPEGGVAGELFF. In nucleotides, the CDR3 is TGTGCCAGCAGCCCAGAGGGAGGTGTAGCCGGGGAGCTGTTTTTT.

This clonotype was found once. The chain joins TRBV19 to TRBJ2-1, with TRBD2 matching over 10 bases. CDR1 LNHDA and CDR2 SQIVND come from the germline V gene (reference sequence). The CDR3 has 16 residues. V lost 2 bases to trimming and J lost 0 bases; unmatched junction nucleotides: 1. CDR3 coding DNA: TGTGCCAGTAGTATAAGCGGGAGGGGCTCCTACAATGAGCAGTTCTTC. This encodes CASSISGRGSYNEQFF.

This clonotype was seen at least ten times. The chain recombines TRBV5-6 with TRBJ1-1; 7 bases are a match to TRBD1. Germline trimming cut 4 bases from V and 5 bases from J; bases unmatched to any gene: 8. This CDR3 has 14 residues. The germline V gene has CDR1 SGHDT and CDR2 YYEEEE. This chain's CDR3 is CASSGGQVNTEAFF. CDR3 bases: TGTGCCAGCAGCGGAGGACAGGTTAATACTGAAGCTTTCTTT.

The gene calls are TRBV2 and TRBJ2-1; TRBD1 matches 10 bases. V shed 5 bases and J 8 bases; nucleotides not matched to a gene: 6. Germline CDR1 reads SNHLY; CDR2 reads FYNNEI. The CDR3 runs to 14 residues. In DNA form, the CDR3 reads TGTGCCAGCAGTCCCGGGACAGGGGTGGATGAGCAGTTCTTC. This translates into CASSPGTGVDEQFF.

This clonotype was recorded many times. The chain carries TRBV12-5 and TRBJ2-1; D gene unclear. This CDR3 has 15 residues. V was cut by 2 bases and J by 0 bases, with 8 bases left in between. Germline loops: CDR1 LGHNT, CDR2 FRNRAP. CDR3 loop: CASGLTRHSYNEQFF. CDR3 nucleotide sequence: TGTGCTAGTGGTTTGACCCGGCACTCCTACAATGAGCAGTTCTTC.

The V and J genes are TRBV5-6 and TRBJ2-5; D might be TRBD1 (6 bases). Looked up from germline, CDR1 is SGHDT and CDR2 is YYEEEE. V shed 0 bases and J shed 5 bases, with 14 bases lying between them. The CDR3 loop spans 15 amino acids. CDR3 region: CASSLVPGEGETQYF. DNA for the CDR3: TGTGCCAGCAGCTTGGTTCCAGGGGAAGGGGAGACCCAGTACTTC. Using reference TRBV5-6 and TRBJ2-5 for the parts outside the CDR3, the full variable domain is DAGVTQSPTHLIKTRGQQVTLRCSPKSGHDTVSWYQQALGQGPQFIFQYYEEEERQRGNFPDRFSGHQFPNYSSELNVNALLLGDSALYLCASSLVPGEGETQYFGPGTRLLVL.

In its sample, this clonotype was seen many times. CDR3 in amino acids: CAISAENYGYTF. The CDR3 nucleotides read TGTGCCATCAGTGCTGAGAACTATGGCTACACCTTC. The rearrangement uses TRBV10-3 and TRBJ1-2; D gene unclear. The V gene's germline CDR1 is ENHRY and CDR2 SYGVKD. This CDR3 region has 12 residues. V was shortened by 4 bases and J by 2 bases, with 5 bases between the two germline ends.

The sample holds many counts of this clonotype. The V and J genes are TRBV7-8 and TRBJ2-2; 9 bases are shared with TRBD1. Germline CDR1 SGHVS, CDR2 FQNEAQ. This CDR3 spans 15 amino acids. Trimming took 7 bases from V and 4 from J; bases not matched to a gene: 7. Here the CDR3 reads CASTRTGDPTGELFF. CDR3 bases: TGTGCCAGCACCCGGACAGGGGACCCCACCGGGGAGCTGTTTTTT.

The CDR3 loop reads CASSFLEGQGASTGELFF. CDR3 nucleotides: TGTGCCAGCAGTTTTCTTGAGGGACAGGGGGCGAGTACCGGGGAGCTGTTTTTT. The rearrangement uses TRBV12-3 or TRBV12-4 and TRBJ2-2; 12 positions match TRBD1. The CDR3 is made up of 18 amino acids. Trimming took 3 bases from V and 5 from J; bases not matched to a gene: 10.

This clonotype came up a few times. This chain links TRBV12-3 or TRBV12-4 with TRBJ2-2; 8 bases agree with TRBD1. J gave up 0 bases and V 5 bases, and 8 bases lay outside the gene matches. The length of the CDR3 is 17 residues. Here the CDR3 reads CASSQGQGRTNTGELFF. The CDR3 coding sequence is TGTGCCAGCAGTCAAGGACAGGGTAGGACGAACACCGGGGAGCTGTTTTTT.

This clonotype was seen at least ten times. V usage is TRBV30 and J usage is TRBJ2-7; D is unclear. V was shortened by 0 bases and J by 6 bases, with 9 bases between the two germline ends. The CDR3 totals 12 residues. The V gene's germline CDR1 is GTSNPN and CDR2 SVGIG (reference sequence). The CDR3 is CAWSVDWIEQYF. CDR3 nucleotide sequence: TGTGCCTGGAGTGTAGATTGGATCGAGCAGTACTTC. The variable domain in full, with the rest retrieved from reference TRBV30 and TRBJ2-7, is SQTIHQWPATLVQPVGSPLSLECTVEGTSNPNLYWYRQAAGRGLQLLFYSVGIGQISSEVPQNLSASRPQDRQFILSSKKLLLSDSGFYLCAWSVDWIEQYFGPGTRLTVT.

This clonotype was seen many times. The rearrangement joins TRBV5-1 to TRBJ2-1; D ambiguous. Germline assignment: CDR1 SGHRS and CDR2 YFSETQ. The CDR3 is 13 amino acids. V lost 6 bases and J lost 5, with 12 bases in between. This chain's CDR3 is CASMPASNNEQFF. Here the CDR3 DNA reads TGCGCCAGCATGCCGGCCAGCAACAATGAGCAGTTCTTC.

This clonotype was counted at least ten times. In DNA, the CDR3 is TGTGCCAGCAGTACCGGGACAGGGGTTATGGAGACCCAGTACTTC. This translates into CASSTGTGVMETQYF. V usage is TRBV2 and J usage is TRBJ2-5, with 10 bases matching TRBD1. The CDR3 length is 15 residues. The germline gives CDR1 SNHLY, CDR2 FYNNEI. V lost 5 bases and J lost 5; bases outside the gene matches: 8.

As for this clonotype: A junction end diverges from the germline sequence, so it may reflect a read error. The V gene is TRBV13, the J gene TRBJ2-7, with no clear D. This CDR3 contains 15 residues. Germline V gene sequence: CDR1 PRHDT, CDR2 FYEKMQ (reference sequence). CDR3 loop: CASSLGRTSSYEQYF. The CDR3 bases are TGTGCCAGCAGCCTAGGACGCACAAGCTCCTACGAGCAGTACTTC.

The table lists this clonotype with many counts. The gene calls are TRBV28 and TRBJ2-7, with 11 bases matching TRBD2. Germline V lookup: CDR1 MDHEN, CDR2 SYDVKM. This CDR3 has 16 amino acids. After removal of 6 bases from V and 4 bases from J, the junction contained 11 bases not matched to a gene. DNA for the CDR3: TGTGCCAGCAGCCCCCCTAGCGGGAGGCCCTCTTACGAGCAGTACTTC. Encoded protein: CASSPPSGRPSYEQYF.

This clonotype occurred many times. The chain links TRBV30 to TRBJ1-4; 8 nucleotides align to TRBD1. The CDR3 spans 16 residues. CDR1 and CDR2 (germline): GTSNPN, SVGIG (reference sequence). V lost 1 base to trimming and J lost 2 bases; unmatched junction nucleotides: 6. This CDR3 reads CAWSEQGAWTNEKLFF. The DNA for the CDR3 is TGTGCCTGGAGTGAGCAGGGGGCATGGACTAATGAAAAACTGTTTTTT.

This clonotype appeared many times. The V and J genes are TRBV28 and TRBJ2-7; the D gene is possibly TRBD1 (5 bases). The CDR3 is made up of 15 amino acids. Per the germline V gene, CDR1 is MDHEN and CDR2 is SYDVKM. V dropped 5 bases and J dropped 6 bases, with 20 bases sitting between them. The CDR3 region has the DNA TGTGCCAGCAGTATGCGTGGGAATACAGGTCGCGAGCAGTACTTC. Protein product: CASSMRGNTGREQYF.